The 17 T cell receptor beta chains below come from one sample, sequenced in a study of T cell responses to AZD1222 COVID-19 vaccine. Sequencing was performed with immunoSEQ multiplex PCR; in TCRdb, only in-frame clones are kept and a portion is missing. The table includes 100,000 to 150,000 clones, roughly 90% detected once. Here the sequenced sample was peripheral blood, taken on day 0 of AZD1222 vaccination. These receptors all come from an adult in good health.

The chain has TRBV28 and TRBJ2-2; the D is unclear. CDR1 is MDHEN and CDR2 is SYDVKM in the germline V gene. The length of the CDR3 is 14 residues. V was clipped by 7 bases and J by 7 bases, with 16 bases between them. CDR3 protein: CASTVTDPGGELFF. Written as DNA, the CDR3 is TGTGCCAGCACAGTGACGGACCCGGGCGGGGAGCTGTTTTTT.

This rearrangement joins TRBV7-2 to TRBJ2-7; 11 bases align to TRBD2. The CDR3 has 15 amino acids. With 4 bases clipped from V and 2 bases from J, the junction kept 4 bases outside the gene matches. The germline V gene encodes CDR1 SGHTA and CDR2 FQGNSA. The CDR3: CASSWGLAETYEQYF. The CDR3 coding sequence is TGTGCCAGCAGCTGGGGACTAGCGGAAACCTACGAGCAGTACTTC.

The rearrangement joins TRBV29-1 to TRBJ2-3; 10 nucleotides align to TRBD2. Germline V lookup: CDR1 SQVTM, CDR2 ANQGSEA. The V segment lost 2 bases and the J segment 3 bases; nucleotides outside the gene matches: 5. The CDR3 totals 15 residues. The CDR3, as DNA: TGCAGCGTTGAAACTAGCGGGAAAGGAACAGATACGCAGTATTTT. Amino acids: CSVETSGKGTDTQYF.

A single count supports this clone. CDR3 in amino acids: CASSASPGRTTDVPQHF. CDR3 in DNA: TGTGCCAGCAGTGCCTCACCGGGGAGGACGACGGATGTGCCCCAGCATTTT. The rearrangement links TRBV27 to TRBJ1-5; D is uncertain. Germline V gene sequence: CDR1 MNHEY, CDR2 SMNVEV (reference sequence). V shed 5 bases and J shed 9 bases, with 26 bases lying between them. The CDR3 loop spans 17 amino acids.

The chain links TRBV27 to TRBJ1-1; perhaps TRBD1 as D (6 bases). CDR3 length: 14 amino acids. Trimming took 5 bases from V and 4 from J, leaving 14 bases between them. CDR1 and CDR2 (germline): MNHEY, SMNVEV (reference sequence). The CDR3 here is CASSPRGGPTEAFF. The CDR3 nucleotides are TGTGCCAGCAGTCCGCGGGGGGGGCCCACTGAAGCTTTCTTT.

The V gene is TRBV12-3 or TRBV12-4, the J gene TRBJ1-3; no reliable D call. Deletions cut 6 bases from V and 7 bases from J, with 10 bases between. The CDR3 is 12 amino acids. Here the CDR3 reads CASSSAGNTIYF. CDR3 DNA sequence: TGTGCCAGCAGCTCGGCGGGGAACACCATATATTTT.

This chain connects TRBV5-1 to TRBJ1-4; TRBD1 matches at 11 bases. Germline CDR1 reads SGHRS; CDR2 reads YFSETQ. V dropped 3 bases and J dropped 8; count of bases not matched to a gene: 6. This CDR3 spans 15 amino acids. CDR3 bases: TGCGCCAGCAGCTACGGGACAGGGGGGACAGAAAAACTGTTTTTT. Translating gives CASSYGTGGTEKLFF.

The CDR3 reads CASSLAGGLDTQYF. CDR3 sequence (DNA): TGTGCCAGCAGTTTAGCGGGAGGCCTGGATACGCAGTATTTT. The chain employs TRBV28 and TRBJ2-3; 8 bases are a match to TRBD2. This CDR3 has 14 residues. CDR1 MDHEN and CDR2 SYDVKM come from the germline V gene. The junction had 4 bases not matched to a gene; V was cut back by 2 bases and J by 6 bases.

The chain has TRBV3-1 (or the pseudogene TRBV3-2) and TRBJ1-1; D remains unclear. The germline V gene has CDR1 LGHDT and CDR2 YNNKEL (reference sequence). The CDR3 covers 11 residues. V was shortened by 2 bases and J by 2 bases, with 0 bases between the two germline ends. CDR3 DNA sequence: TGTGCCAGCAGCCAAAACACTGAAGCTTTCTTT. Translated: CASSQNTEAFF.

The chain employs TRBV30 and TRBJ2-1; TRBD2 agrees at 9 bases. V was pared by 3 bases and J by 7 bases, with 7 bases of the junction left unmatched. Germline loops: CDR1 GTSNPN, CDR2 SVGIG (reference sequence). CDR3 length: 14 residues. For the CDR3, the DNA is TGTGCCTGGAGCCTAAGGGCGGGGGGGAATGAGCAGTTCTTC. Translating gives CAWSLRAGGNEQFF.

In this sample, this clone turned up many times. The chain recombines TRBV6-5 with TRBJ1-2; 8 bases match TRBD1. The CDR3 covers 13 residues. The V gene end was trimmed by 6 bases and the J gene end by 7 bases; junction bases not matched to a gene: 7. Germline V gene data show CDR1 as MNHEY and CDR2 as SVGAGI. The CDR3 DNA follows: TGTGCCAGCAGATCGGACAGGGTCGGTGGCTACACCTTC. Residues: CASRSDRVGGYTF.

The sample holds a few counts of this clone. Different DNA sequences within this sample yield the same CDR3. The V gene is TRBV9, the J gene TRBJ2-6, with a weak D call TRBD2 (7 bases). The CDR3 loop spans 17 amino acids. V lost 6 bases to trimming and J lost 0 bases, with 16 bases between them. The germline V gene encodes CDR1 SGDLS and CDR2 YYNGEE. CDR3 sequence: CASTPLGGPSGANVLTF. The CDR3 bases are TGTGCCAGCACCCCCTTGGGGGGGCCCTCTGGGGCCAACGTCCTGACTTTC.

The chain's CDR3 is CASSLAGEAFF. The CDR3 DNA is TGTGCCAGCAGTTTGGCGGGGGAAGCTTTCTTT. The rearrangement links TRBV28 to TRBJ1-1; D unresolved. This CDR3 is built from 11 residues. V was shortened by 3 bases and J by 8 bases, with 7 bases between the two germline ends. Germline CDR1 and CDR2: MDHEN and SYDVKM.

DNA for the CDR3: TGTGCCAGCAGTTCCCCTCCAGGGCTGGAGACCCAGTACTTC. Encoded protein: CASSSPPGLETQYF. V gene TRBV28 combines with J gene TRBJ2-5; D is perhaps TRBD1 (5 bases). CDR1 is MDHEN and CDR2 is SYDVKM in the germline V gene. V was trimmed by 4 bases and J by 5 bases, leaving 14 bases between them. The CDR3 runs 14 residues.

CDR3 sequence: CASSRGGRENSPLHF. CDR3 bases: TGTGCCAGCAGCCGAGGTGGCAGAGAAAATTCACCCCTCCACTTT. The chain combines TRBV5-6 with TRBJ1-6; D unclear. The V end lost 4 bases, the J end lost 7 bases, and 15 bases lay between the germline ends. Per the germline V gene, CDR1 is SGHDT and CDR2 is YYEEEE. The CDR3 loop spans 15 amino acids.

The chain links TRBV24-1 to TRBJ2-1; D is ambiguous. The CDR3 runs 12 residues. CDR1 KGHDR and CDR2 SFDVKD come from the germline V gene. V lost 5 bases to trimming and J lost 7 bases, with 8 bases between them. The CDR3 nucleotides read TGTGCCACCAGTGTCGAGCGAAATGAGCAGTTCTTC. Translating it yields CATSVERNEQFF.

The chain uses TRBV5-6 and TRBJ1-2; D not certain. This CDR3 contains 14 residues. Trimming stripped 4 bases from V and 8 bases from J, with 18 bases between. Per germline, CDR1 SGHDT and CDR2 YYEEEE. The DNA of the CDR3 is TGTGCCAGCAGCCCGGGTCTGGGGATCCTAGGCTACACCTTC. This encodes CASSPGLGILGYTF.